The clone carrying this T cell receptor (beta chain) has only a few counts. Its antigen is unidentified. Measured with immunoSEQ multiplex PCR; TCRdb has only the in-frame clones, and not every one. Of more than 100,000 clones in the sample, roughly 81% are singletons; the top ten hold approximately 12%. This specimen comes from a study of glioma-infiltrating T cells after dendritic cell vaccination. Turning to the study itself: Glioblastoma patients came from Phase I and II dendritic cell vaccination trials. The vaccine used monocyte-derived dendritic cells pulsed overnight with autologous tumor lysate.

Between the trimmed V and J ends, which lost 7 bases and 2 bases, there was a span of 11 bases. Per the germline V gene, CDR1 is MNHEY and CDR2 is SVGAGI. The CDR3 totals 13 residues. Overall study results and limits: Complete blood and tumor specimen sets were limited to few patients.

The chain uses TRBV6-5 and TRBJ2-5; no reliable D call. The receptor's source is a human donor with glioblastoma. The sequencing used blood, collected before dendritic cell vaccination. The CDR3 region has the DNA TGTGCCAGCACCCTCACACCTCAAGAGACCCAGTACTTC. It is translated as CASTLTPQETQYF.